These 27 T cell receptor beta chains share one sample of origin, sequenced in a study of T cell responses to AZD1222 COVID-19 vaccine. TCRdb keeps only in-frame clones here, not all; method: immunoSEQ multiplex PCR. The repertoire consists of tens of thousands of clones, with about 80% occurring once and the leading ten covering around 10%. Specimen: peripheral blood, collected on day 0 of AZD1222 vaccination. These receptors were obtained from an adult in good health.

Judged by abundance, this clone is medium-sized. The rearrangement joins TRBV28 to TRBJ2-7; TRBD1 aligns across 9 bases. Germline V lookup: CDR1 MDHEN, CDR2 SYDVKM. V lost 6 bases to trimming and J lost 3 bases; unmatched junction nucleotides: 6. There are 14 residues in the CDR3. CDR3 protein: CASSLGQGFYEQYF. The DNA for the CDR3 is TGTGCCAGCAGCTTAGGACAGGGGTTCTACGAGCAGTACTTC.

The chain combines TRBV2 with TRBJ1-5; weak D call: TRBD1 (6 bases). The germline CDR1 and CDR2 sequences are SNHLY and FYNNEI. Trimming pared 3 bases from V and 0 bases from J, leaving 9 bases between. This CDR3 is 15 amino acids long. The CDR3 protein is CASSEGHRSNQPQHF. CDR3 bases: TGTGCCAGCAGTGAGGGACACCGTAGCAATCAGCCCCAGCATTTT. The complete variable domain, with remaining parts taken from reference TRBV2 and TRBJ1-5, reads EPEVTQTPSHQVTQMGQEVILRCVPISNHLYFYWYRQILGQKVEFLVSFYNNEISEKSEIFDDQFSVERPDGSNFTLKIRSTKLEDSAMYFCASSEGHRSNQPQHFGDGTRLSIL.

This chain joins TRBV23-1 and TRBJ2-3, with D possibly being TRBD1 or TRBD2 (5 bases each). TRBV23-1 is designated an ORF whose function remains uncertain. The CDR3 totals 17 residues. Trimming took off 4 bases at V and 2 bases at J, with 19 bases between the two ends. CDR3 loop: CASSPDHGTLLTDTQYF. CDR3 coding DNA: TGCGCCAGCAGTCCGGACCATGGGACCCTTCTCACAGATACGCAGTATTTT.

The rearrangement links TRBV12-2 to TRBJ1-2. TRBV12-2 is deemed a pseudogene. There are 19 residues in the CDR3. The chain's CDR3 is CASRPHKYRDRNKDRGYTF. DNA for the CDR3: TGTGCAAGTCGCCCACATAAATACCGGGACCGAAATAAAGATCGGGGCTACACCTTC.

The V and J genes are TRBV29-1 and TRBJ1-1; a possible D gene is TRBD1 (5 bases). The CDR3 runs to 13 residues. Trimming removed 7 bases from V and 0 bases from J, with 12 bases in between. Germline V gene data show CDR1 as SQVTM and CDR2 as ANQGSEA. The CDR3 DNA sequence: TGCAGCGGACAACAGGACCTGAACACTGAAGCTTTCTTT. It specifies CSGQQDLNTEAFF.

The chain carries TRBV7-9 and TRBJ2-2, with 9 bases aligning to TRBD2. Germline-derived CDR1 and CDR2 are SEHNR and FQNEAQ (reference sequence). Germline trimming cut 2 bases from V and 7 bases from J; bases unmatched to any gene: 11. CDR3 length equals 17 residues. CDR3 in amino acids: CASSLPLTSGSRGELFF. CDR3 coding DNA: TGTGCCAGCAGCTTACCTCTCACTAGCGGGTCACGCGGGGAGCTGTTTTTT.

The sample holds one count of this clone. The rearrangement uses TRBV6-5 and TRBJ2-7; no clear D. CDR1 is MNHEY and CDR2 is SVGAGI in the germline V gene. The CDR3 spans 12 residues. The CDR3 loop is CAVKGRYYEQYF. CDR3 coding DNA: TGTGCGGTTAAAGGACGGTACTACGAGCAGTACTTC.

As DNA, the CDR3 is TGTGCCAGCAGTTACTTTAAGGGTAACTATAATTCACCCCTCCACTTT. Translation: CASSYFKGNYNSPLHF. The J gene is TRBJ1-6, the V gene TRBV6-5; unclear D gene. Germline assignment: CDR1 MNHEY and CDR2 SVGAGI. The CDR3 loop spans 16 amino acids. V was trimmed by 1 base and J by 3 bases, leaving 10 bases between them.

This clone was detected a few times. V gene TRBV27 combines with J gene TRBJ1-1, with D unclear. The V and J ends lost 5 bases and 0 bases respectively, with 10 bases between them. The germline CDR1 and CDR2 sequences are MNHEY and SMNVEV (reference sequence). This CDR3 contains 14 residues. The CDR3 bases are TGTGCCAGCAGTCCTCAGATATTGAACACTGAAGCTTTCTTT. It yields the protein CASSPQILNTEAFF.

The chain has TRBV7-9 and TRBJ2-7; D gene unclear. Germline CDR1 is SEHNR and CDR2 is FQNEAQ (reference sequence). This CDR3 comprises 13 residues. The V gene lost 0 bases and the J gene lost 5 bases, with 8 bases spanning the gap. The CDR3 DNA reads TGTGCCAGCAGCTTAGCCCTGAGAGACGAGCAGTACTTC. Its protein is CASSLALRDEQYF.

The V and J genes are TRBV9 and TRBJ2-1; 10 positions agree with TRBD2. The germline CDR1 and CDR2 sequences are SGDLS and YYNGEE. After removal of 3 bases from V and 1 base from J, the junction contained 1 base not matched to a gene. The CDR3 is 15 residues long. CDR3 nucleotides: TGTGCCAGCAGCGGTAGCGGGGGGTCCTACAATGAGCAGTTCTTC. Amino acid sequence: CASSGSGGSYNEQFF.

This clone was observed a single time. A read error may produce the germline difference seen at one junction end. The V gene is TRBV7-2, the J gene TRBJ2-4; the match to TRBD2 covers 10 bases. This CDR3 contains 11 residues. The germline V gene encodes CDR1 SGHTA and CDR2 FQGNSA. The CDR3: CASSSSGGATF. CDR3 bases: TGTGCCAGCAGCTCGAGCGGGGGGGCCACCTTC.

This clone was seen just once. This sequence joins TRBV9 and TRBJ1-4; D is unclear. Between the trimmed V and J ends, which lost 2 bases and 0 bases, there was a span of 11 bases. Germline V gene lookup returns CDR1 SGDLS and CDR2 YYNGEE. The CDR3 sequence is 16 residues long. Written as DNA, the CDR3 is TGTGCCAGCAGCGTCACAGTAGGTGCAACTAATGAAAAACTGTTTTTT. This translates into CASSVTVGATNEKLFF.

This clone was recorded only once. This chain uses TRBV13 with TRBJ1-4; TRBD1 matches 7 bases. CDR3 length equals 15 residues. V was clipped by 6 bases and J by 3 bases; unmatched bases: 7. Looked up from germline, CDR1 is PRHDT and CDR2 is FYEKMQ (reference sequence). The CDR3 region has the DNA TGTGCCAGCAGAGAAACAGGGGCGGCTAATGAAAAACTGTTTTTT. As protein: CASRETGAANEKLFF.

This clone was seen only a few times. CDR3 region: CASSSLAGGLEQYF. CDR3 DNA sequence: TGTGCCAGCAGCTCTCTAGCGGGGGGCCTGGAGCAGTACTTC. The V call is TRBV7-2, the J call TRBJ2-7, with 11 nucleotides matching TRBD2. This CDR3 spans 14 amino acids. Germline loops: CDR1 SGHTA, CDR2 FQGNSA. Losses at the gene ends were 4 bases for V and 7 bases for J; bases not matched to a gene: 6.

This clone was observed once. This chain joins TRBV6-5 and TRBJ2-3; 7 nucleotides match TRBD2. V shed 0 bases, J shed 2 bases, and the junction held 5 bases outside the gene matches. The length of the CDR3 is 16 residues. Germline V gene data show CDR1 as MNHEY and CDR2 as SVGAGI. The CDR3 spells CASSYSGRGYTDTQYF. CDR3 bases: TGTGCCAGCAGTTACTCGGGGCGGGGGTACACAGATACGCAGTATTTT.

The CDR3 DNA follows: TGTGCCAGCTCACCACGGACTAGCGGTGTGGGTGAGCAGTTCTTC. It encodes CASSPRTSGVGEQFF. The chain uses TRBV18 and TRBJ2-1, with 10 bases fitting TRBD2. Trimming cost V 1 base and J 9 bases; bases outside gene matches: 6. The CDR3 extends over 15 amino acids. CDR1 is KGHSH and CDR2 is LQKENI in the germline V gene.

The chain couples TRBV10-3 to TRBJ1-6, with no clear D. CDR3 length: 15 amino acids. Trimming removed 2 bases from V and 5 bases from J, with 10 bases in between. The germline gives CDR1 ENHRY, CDR2 SYGVKD. The CDR3 is CAISEGHFDNSPLHF. The DNA for the CDR3 is TGTGCCATCAGTGAGGGTCATTTCGATAATTCACCCCTCCACTTT.

J is TRBJ1-2 and V is TRBV10-3; the D gene is possibly TRBD1 (6 bases). Per germline, CDR1 ENHRY and CDR2 SYGVKD. The germline V and J ends were trimmed by 7 bases and 4 bases, with 13 bases remaining between them. The CDR3 covers 13 residues. The CDR3 DNA is TGTGCCATCACTAGGACAGATTCCTATGGCTACACCTTC. Translated: CAITRTDSYGYTF.

This chain uses TRBV5-1 with TRBJ2-2; the D gene could be TRBD1 or TRBD2 (5 bases each). CDR3 length equals 14 residues. Deletions cut 0 bases from V and 5 bases from J, with 8 bases between. The germline V gene has CDR1 SGHRS and CDR2 YFSETQ. In nucleotides, the CDR3 is TGCGCCAGCAGCTTGGGTGAGGGGACCGGGGAGCTGTTTTTT. Encoded protein: CASSLGEGTGELFF.

The chain links TRBV11-3 to TRBJ2-4; D gene uncertain. Germline CDR1 reads SGHNT; CDR2 reads YENEEA. Trimming took 2 bases from V and 0 from J, leaving 8 bases between them. The CDR3 runs 15 residues. The chain's CDR3 is CASSLSRLAKNIQYF. In nucleotides, the CDR3 is TGTGCCAGCAGCTTAAGTCGGCTAGCCAAAAACATTCAGTACTTC.

V and J are TRBV3-1 (or the pseudogene TRBV3-2) and TRBJ1-2; 9 nucleotides agree with TRBD1. Trimming took 3 bases from V and 7 from J; bases not matched to a gene: 6. Per germline, CDR1 LGHDT and CDR2 YNNKEL (reference sequence). The CDR3 runs 14 residues. The chain's CDR3 is CASSHSTGGAGYTF. CDR3 DNA sequence: TGTGCCAGCAGCCACTCAACAGGGGGCGCTGGCTACACCTTC.

CDR3 bases: TGTGCCAGCGGGGGCGCATACGAGCAGTACTTC. Its protein is CASGGAYEQYF. V is TRBV7-2 and J is TRBJ2-7, with D maybe TRBD1 (6 bases). Germline V gene data show CDR1 as SGHTA and CDR2 as FQGNSA. This CDR3 is 11 amino acids long. With 8 bases removed from V and 4 bases from J, the gap between germline ends came to 9 bases.

The chain recombines TRBV18 with TRBJ1-5; D remains ambiguous. This CDR3 has 15 amino acids. The V and J ends lost 3 bases and 2 bases respectively, with 11 bases between them. CDR1 and CDR2 from the germline V gene are KGHSH and LQKENI. The CDR3, as DNA: TGTGCCAGCTCACCGGGCGCGCTGGGCAATCAGCCCCAGCATTTT. This sequence encodes CASSPGALGNQPQHF.

This sequence joins TRBV21-1 and TRBJ2-7; the table's D call of TRBD1 was not tested on the DNA. TRBV21-1 has pseudogene status. This CDR3 spans 16 amino acids. CDR3 sequence reads: CASTAGDRGQVYEQYF. Here the CDR3 DNA reads TGTGCCAGCACCGCCGGGGACAGGGGGCAGGTCTACGAGCAGTACTTC.

The chain employs TRBV28 and TRBJ1-2, with TRBD1 as a possible D gene (6 bases). Germline-derived CDR1 and CDR2 are MDHEN and SYDVKM. V was shortened by 2 bases and J by 0 bases, with 16 bases between the two germline ends. The CDR3 extends over 17 amino acids. The CDR3 is CASSLHGQSATNYGYTF. The CDR3 nucleotides read TGTGCCAGCAGTTTACACGGACAGAGTGCAACTAACTATGGCTACACCTTC.

The rearrangement links TRBV18 to TRBJ1-4, with D possibly TRBD1 on 6 matching bases. CDR1 and CDR2 from the germline V gene are KGHSH and LQKENI. The CDR3 length is 16 residues. Trimming pared 0 bases from V and 8 bases from J, leaving 16 bases between. CDR3 coding DNA: TGTGCCAGCTCACCACCGTTCGAACAGGGAGGCGAAAAACTGTTTTTT. Translated: CASSPPFEQGGEKLFF.